This T cell receptor (beta chain) was documented in a study of T-cell reconstitution after alpha-beta-depleted transplantation in children. Remarks on this clonotype: Antigen: not known.

The CDR3 loop spans 16 amino acids. Germline CDR1 SGDLS, CDR2 YYNGEE. V dropped 2 bases and J dropped 0 bases, with 15 bases sitting between them. General observations from the study: A year post-transplant, T-cell counts and diversity derived mostly from newly produced T cells. By about two months after transplant, alpha-beta T cells reportedly arose from several hundred graft clones that had expanded.

As it was prepared, the TCRbeta library received unique molecular identifiers. One entry per CDR3 protein, called by TCRdb with MiXCR from the PCR reads. Among almost 600,000 distinct CDR3 sequences listed, roughly 27% were seen once. This sample comprised PBMCs, obtained before TCRalphabeta/CD19-depleted stem cell transplant. The clonotype was recovered from a boy younger than two with Wiskott-Aldrich syndrome, due to receive a stem cell transplant. The rearrangement joins TRBV9 to TRBJ2-7; possible D gene TRBD1, 5 bases. The CDR3 sequence is CASSVGPAVSSYEQYF. Written as DNA, the CDR3 is TGTGCCAGCAGCGTGGGGCCGGCGGTTAGCTCCTACGAGCAGTACTTC.